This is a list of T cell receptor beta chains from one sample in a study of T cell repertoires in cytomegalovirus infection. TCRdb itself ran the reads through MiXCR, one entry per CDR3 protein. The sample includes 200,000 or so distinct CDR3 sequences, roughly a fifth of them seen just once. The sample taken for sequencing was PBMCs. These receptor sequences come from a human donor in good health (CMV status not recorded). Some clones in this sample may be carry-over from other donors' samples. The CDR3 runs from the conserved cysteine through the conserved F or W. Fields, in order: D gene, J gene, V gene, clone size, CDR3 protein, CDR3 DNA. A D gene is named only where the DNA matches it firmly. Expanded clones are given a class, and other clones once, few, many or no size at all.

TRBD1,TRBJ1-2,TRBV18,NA,CASSPPGTGNYGYTF,TGTGCCAGCTCACCCCCCGGGACAGGGAACTATGGCTACACCTTC
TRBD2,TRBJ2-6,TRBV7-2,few,CASSSQAGPPNVLTF,TGTGCCAGCAGCTCCCAAGCGGGACCACCCAACGTCCTGACTTTC
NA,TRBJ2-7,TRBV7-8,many,CASSLGLTRSSYEQYF,TGTGCCAGCAGCTTAGGGCTTACCAGGAGCTCCTACGAGCAGTACTTC
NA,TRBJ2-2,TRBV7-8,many,CASSFGRGDTSTGELFF,TGTGCCAGCAGCTTTGGCCGGGGCGACACCTCCACCGGGGAGCTGTTTTTT
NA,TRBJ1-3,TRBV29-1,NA,CSAWNRAGNTIYF,TGCAGCGCCTGGAACAGGGCTGGAAACACCATATATTTT
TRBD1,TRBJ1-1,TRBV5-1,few,CASSLGQGGVTEAFF,TGCGCCAGCAGCTTAGGACAGGGAGGTGTCACTGAAGCTTTCTTT
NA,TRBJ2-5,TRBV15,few,CATSRVGGSLRETQYF,TGTGCCACCAGCAGAGTCGGAGGGAGCCTGAGGGAGACCCAGTACTTC
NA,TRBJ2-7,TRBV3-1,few,CASSLRQALYEQYF,TGTGCCAGCAGCCTCCGACAGGCCCTTTACGAGCAGTACTTC
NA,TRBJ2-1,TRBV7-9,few,CASSLGGDEQFF,TGTGCCAGCAGCTTAGGAGGGGATGAGCAGTTCTTC
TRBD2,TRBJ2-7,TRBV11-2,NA,CASSSTSGRHPYEQYF,TGTGCCAGCAGCTCGACTAGCGGGAGACACCCCTACGAGCAGTACTTC
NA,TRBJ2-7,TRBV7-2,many,CASSPRHTYEQYF,TGTGCCAGCAGCCCCAGACATACCTACGAGCAGTACTTC
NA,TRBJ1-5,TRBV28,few,CASRDNQPQHF,TGTGCCAGCAGGGATAATCAGCCCCAGCATTTT
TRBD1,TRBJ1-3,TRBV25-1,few,CASSPKEGTGSGNTIYF,TGCGCCAGCAGTCCAAAGGAGGGGACAGGGTCTGGAAACACCATATATTTT
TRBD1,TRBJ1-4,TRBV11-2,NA,CASSLEGTGYGEKLFF,TGTGCCAGCAGCTTAGAGGGGACAGGGTACGGGGAAAAACTGTTTTTT
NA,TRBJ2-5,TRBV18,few,CASSPAAGGGWLETQYF,TGTGCCAGCTCACCTGCCGCTGGAGGAGGGTGGCTGGAGACCCAGTACTTC
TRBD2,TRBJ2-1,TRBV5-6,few,CASSSSGRAWLEQFF,TGTGCCAGCAGTTCTAGCGGGAGGGCCTGGTTGGAGCAGTTCTTC
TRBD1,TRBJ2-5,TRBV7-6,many,CASSLGQGYQETQYF,TGTGCCAGCAGCTTGGGACAGGGATACCAAGAGACCCAGTACTTC
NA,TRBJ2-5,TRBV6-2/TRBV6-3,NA,CASSSGPAAPETQYF,TGTGCCAGCAGTTCCGGGCCCGCCGCCCCAGAGACCCAGTACTTC
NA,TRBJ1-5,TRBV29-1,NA,CSHLMDSNQPQHF,TGCAGCCACTTAATGGACAGCAATCAGCCCCAGCATTTT
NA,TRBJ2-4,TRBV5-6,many,CASSLGELRLAKNIQYF,TGTGCCAGCAGCTTGGGAGAGCTCCGTCTAGCCAAAAACATTCAGTACTTC
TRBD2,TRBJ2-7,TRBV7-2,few,CASSLDSGLYYEQYF,TGTGCCAGCAGCTTAGATAGCGGGCTTTACTACGAGCAGTACTTC
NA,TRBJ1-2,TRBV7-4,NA,CASSTVGTAPHGYTF,TGTGCCAGCAGCACGGTAGGGACGGCGCCTCATGGCTACACCTTC
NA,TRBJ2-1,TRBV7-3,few,CASSRRLGLGGHNEQFF,TGTGCCAGCAGCCGGAGATTAGGACTAGGGGGCCACAATGAGCAGTTCTTC
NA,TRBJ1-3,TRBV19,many,CASSIDGDSSGNTIYF,TGTGCCAGTAGTATAGACGGAGATTCCTCTGGAAACACCATATATTTT
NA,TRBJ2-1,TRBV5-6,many,CASSLADGWNEQFF,TGTGCCAGCAGCTTGGCCGACGGGTGGAATGAGCAGTTCTTC
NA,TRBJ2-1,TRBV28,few,CASSGNNEQFF,TGTGCCAGCAGTGGAAACAATGAGCAGTTCTTC
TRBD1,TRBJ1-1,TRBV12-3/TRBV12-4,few,CASRPSSGQAKNTEAFF,TGTGCCAGCCGCCCCTCCTCGGGACAGGCAAAGAACACTGAAGCTTTCTTT
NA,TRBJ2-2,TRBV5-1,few,CASSPGPTSNTGELFF,TGCGCCAGCAGCCCCGGGCCGACCTCGAACACCGGGGAGCTGTTTTTT
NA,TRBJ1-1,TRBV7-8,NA,CASSLVGSGSEAFF,TGTGCCAGCAGCTTAGTAGGTTCCGGGAGCGAAGCTTTCTTT
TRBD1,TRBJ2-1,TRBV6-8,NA,CASSDGQESYNEQFF,TGTGCCAGCAGTGACGGACAGGAATCCTACAATGAGCAGTTCTTC
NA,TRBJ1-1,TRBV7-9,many,CASSLRGDTEAFF,TGTGCCAGCAGCTTGAGGGGGGACACTGAAGCTTTCTTT
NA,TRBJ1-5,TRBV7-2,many,CASSLAPSGGNQPQHF,TGTGCCAGCAGCTTAGCGCCGTCAGGGGGCAATCAGCCCCAGCATTTT
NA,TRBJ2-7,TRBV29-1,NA,CSAVSYEQYF,TGCAGCGCCGTATCCTACGAGCAGTACTTC
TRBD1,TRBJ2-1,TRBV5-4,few,CASSPPDRYNEQFF,TGTGCCAGCAGCCCCCCGGACAGGTACAATGAGCAGTTCTTC
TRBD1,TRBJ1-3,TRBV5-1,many,CASSLDAPGGGNTIYF,TGCGCCAGCAGCTTGGACGCTCCAGGGGGTGGAAACACCATATATTTT
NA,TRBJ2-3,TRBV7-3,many,CASSFQGHQTDTQYF,TGTGCCAGCAGCTTCCAGGGACATCAAACAGATACGCAGTATTTT
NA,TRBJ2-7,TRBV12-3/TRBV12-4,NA,CASGPDSSYEQYF,TGTGCCAGCGGCCCGGACAGTTCCTACGAGCAGTACTTC
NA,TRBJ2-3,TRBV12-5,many,CASGDGRGRTDTQYF,TGTGCTAGTGGGGATGGGCGGGGGCGCACAGATACGCAGTATTTT
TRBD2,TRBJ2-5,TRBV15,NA,CATSRTRLAGETQYF,TGTGCCACCAGCAGAACTCGACTAGCGGGGGAGACCCAGTACTTC
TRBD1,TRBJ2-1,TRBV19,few,CASSIDGTGGIEQFF,TGTGCCAGTAGTATTGACGGGACAGGGGGCATTGAGCAGTTCTTC
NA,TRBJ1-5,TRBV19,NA,CATARTPAYSNQPQHF,TGTGCCACCGCCCGCACGCCAGCTTATAGCAATCAGCCCCAGCATTTT
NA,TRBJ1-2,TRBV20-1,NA,CSAKTPADGYTF,TGCAGTGCTAAAACTCCGGCCGATGGCTACACCTTC
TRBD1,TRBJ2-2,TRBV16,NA,CASRPNRGGELFF,TGTGCCAGCAGACCGAACAGGGGCGGGGAGCTGTTTTTT
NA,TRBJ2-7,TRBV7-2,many,CASSRDGYEQYF,TGTGCCAGCAGCCGGGACGGATACGAGCAGTACTTC
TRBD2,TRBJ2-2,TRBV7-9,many,CASSLGLAGTTGELFF,TGTGCCAGCAGCTTAGGACTAGCGGGGACTACCGGGGAGCTGTTTTTT
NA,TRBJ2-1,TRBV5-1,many,CASRPSPGYNEQFF,TGCGCCAGCAGGCCTTCGCCCGGCTACAATGAGCAGTTCTTC